What follows describes a single T cell receptor (beta chain). This clonotype was observed a handful of times. Its antigen is unknown. No base qualities exist here, and no much larger clone lies one base off it. Sequencing relied on an Illumina NovaSeq 6000. TCRalpha and TCRbeta cDNA libraries were constructed by 5'RACE with constant-segment primers, with sample barcodes and unique molecular identifiers being introduced. RNA was extracted from every sample with Trizol reagent. The libraries were amplified in two PCR steps, and the second step added a second sample barcode and Illumina TruSeq adapters. Sequencing of the libraries was done on an Illumina NovaSeq, producing 2 x 150 bp paired-end reads. As for the authors' bioinformatics: Demultiplexing of reads and collapsing into UMI-guided consensus sequences were performed with migec v1.2.7. Using mixcr v2.1.11, the UMI consensuses were aligned to TRA and TRB V and J templates and assembled into clonotypes. Expanded or contracted clonotypes were those called significant by both edgeR and NoisET, with noise models trained on biological replicates. For edgeR calls, the thresholds were a false discovery rate-adjusted p below 0.01 and a log2 fold-change of 1. As an exploratory analysis of dynamics, max-normalized trajectories of the 1000 most abundant clonotypes were examined with PCA combined with hierarchical clustering. The CD4 or CD8 phenotype of responding clones was assigned using the separately sequenced CD4+ and CD8+ repertoires. Starting from the raw public reads, TCRdb applied fastp trimming at Q25, assembled clones with MiXCR and retained in-frame beta chains. Rows with one shared CDR3 protein collapse into an entry with the most common genes and DNA. The V and J calls and clone size come from TCRdb's table, not from the authors' own analysis. The sample profile shows about 340,000 distinct CDR3 sequences; approximately 15% of them were found once. About a fifth of the sample belongs to the ten largest clones.

The CDR3 contains 12 residues, cysteine and phenylalanine counted. Only CDR3 DNA is held: 36 bases, read in frame from base 1. V is shortened by 5 bases, J by 5 bases, and the region joining them spans 10 bases. CDR1 and CDR2, per the germline V gene (reference sequence), are DFQATT and SNEGSKA. Ficoll-Paque density gradient centrifugation was used to isolate PBMCs. The data belong to a study of T-cell memory formation after mild COVID-19 (dated by TCRdb to about 2021). Broadly, across the study: TCR sequence clusters from the two donors were largely donor specific. The cohort comprised two young, previously healthy adult volunteers, one female and one male. T-cell clones expanding and contracting after mild COVID-19 in a couple of donors were tracked by longitudinal TCRalpha and TCRbeta repertoire sequencing. The full study reports these points: Contracting CD4+ clones turned up mainly in the CM and EM memory subsets, whereas EMRA was where CD8+ clones were enriched. Clones that contracted from day 15 to 85 showed balanced CD4/CD8 phenotypes, whereas a second wave of clones that expanded from day 15 to 37 leaned towards CD4+. Only two mild cases were covered by the study, and larger cohorts that include severe cases with pre-infection samples were considered necessary. Some responding clones were found in pre-infection memory, which suggests that pre-existing cross-reactive memory T cells took part in the SARS-CoV-2 response. Whether the second-wave clones peaking on day 37 were SARS-CoV-2 specific was not confirmed.

Sequencing was done on a sample of PBMCs or a T cell subset sorted from them (not recorded which). This receptor was obtained from a young man who had mild COVID-19 (a few samples of this study predate the infection). The sample titles of this study are shuffled in the database, so cell type and time point are left out; the donor was told from shared clones. The sequence joins TRBV20-1 to TRBJ1-5; matching of 6 bases hints at TRBD1 as the D gene. The CDR3 protein sequence reads: CSAGAGDQPQHF. Read as DNA, the sequence is TGCAGTGCTGGGGCAGGGGATCAGCCCCAGCATTTT.